This paragraph reports one T cell receptor (beta chain). As yet, its antigen is unknown. Using its own MiXCR run on the 5' RACE reads, TCRdb lists one record per CDR3 protein. The sample includes 150,000 to 200,000 distinct CDR3 sequences, roughly 10% of them seen just once. In germline, CDR1 is LGHNA, CDR2 YSLEER. Trimming removed 0 bases at V and 3 bases at J, with 11 bases between. This CDR3 has 15 amino acids. The data derive from a study of CD8 T cells in ankylosing spondylitis. Study-wide findings and caveats: Reportedly, significant enrichment of disease-linked clones occurred in matched ankylosing spondylitis synovial fluid. Made up of under ten highly homologous variants, a TCR beta motif appeared characteristic of ankylosing spondylitis blood. Peripheral blood held disease-linked clones only at relatively low frequency, and these were CD8+. In reactive arthritis synovial fluid and blood, some motif variants had been reported before.

The sequenced sample consisted of blood, either unsorted or a sorted T cell fraction (not recorded which). This sequence joins TRBV4-3 and TRBJ1-2, with D unclear. The clonotype originates from a male donor with ankylosing spondylitis or in good health (not recorded which). For the CDR3, the DNA is TGCGCCAGCAGCCAAGATGGATCGGCGGACTATGGCTACACCTTC. Encoded protein: CASSQDGSADYGYTF.